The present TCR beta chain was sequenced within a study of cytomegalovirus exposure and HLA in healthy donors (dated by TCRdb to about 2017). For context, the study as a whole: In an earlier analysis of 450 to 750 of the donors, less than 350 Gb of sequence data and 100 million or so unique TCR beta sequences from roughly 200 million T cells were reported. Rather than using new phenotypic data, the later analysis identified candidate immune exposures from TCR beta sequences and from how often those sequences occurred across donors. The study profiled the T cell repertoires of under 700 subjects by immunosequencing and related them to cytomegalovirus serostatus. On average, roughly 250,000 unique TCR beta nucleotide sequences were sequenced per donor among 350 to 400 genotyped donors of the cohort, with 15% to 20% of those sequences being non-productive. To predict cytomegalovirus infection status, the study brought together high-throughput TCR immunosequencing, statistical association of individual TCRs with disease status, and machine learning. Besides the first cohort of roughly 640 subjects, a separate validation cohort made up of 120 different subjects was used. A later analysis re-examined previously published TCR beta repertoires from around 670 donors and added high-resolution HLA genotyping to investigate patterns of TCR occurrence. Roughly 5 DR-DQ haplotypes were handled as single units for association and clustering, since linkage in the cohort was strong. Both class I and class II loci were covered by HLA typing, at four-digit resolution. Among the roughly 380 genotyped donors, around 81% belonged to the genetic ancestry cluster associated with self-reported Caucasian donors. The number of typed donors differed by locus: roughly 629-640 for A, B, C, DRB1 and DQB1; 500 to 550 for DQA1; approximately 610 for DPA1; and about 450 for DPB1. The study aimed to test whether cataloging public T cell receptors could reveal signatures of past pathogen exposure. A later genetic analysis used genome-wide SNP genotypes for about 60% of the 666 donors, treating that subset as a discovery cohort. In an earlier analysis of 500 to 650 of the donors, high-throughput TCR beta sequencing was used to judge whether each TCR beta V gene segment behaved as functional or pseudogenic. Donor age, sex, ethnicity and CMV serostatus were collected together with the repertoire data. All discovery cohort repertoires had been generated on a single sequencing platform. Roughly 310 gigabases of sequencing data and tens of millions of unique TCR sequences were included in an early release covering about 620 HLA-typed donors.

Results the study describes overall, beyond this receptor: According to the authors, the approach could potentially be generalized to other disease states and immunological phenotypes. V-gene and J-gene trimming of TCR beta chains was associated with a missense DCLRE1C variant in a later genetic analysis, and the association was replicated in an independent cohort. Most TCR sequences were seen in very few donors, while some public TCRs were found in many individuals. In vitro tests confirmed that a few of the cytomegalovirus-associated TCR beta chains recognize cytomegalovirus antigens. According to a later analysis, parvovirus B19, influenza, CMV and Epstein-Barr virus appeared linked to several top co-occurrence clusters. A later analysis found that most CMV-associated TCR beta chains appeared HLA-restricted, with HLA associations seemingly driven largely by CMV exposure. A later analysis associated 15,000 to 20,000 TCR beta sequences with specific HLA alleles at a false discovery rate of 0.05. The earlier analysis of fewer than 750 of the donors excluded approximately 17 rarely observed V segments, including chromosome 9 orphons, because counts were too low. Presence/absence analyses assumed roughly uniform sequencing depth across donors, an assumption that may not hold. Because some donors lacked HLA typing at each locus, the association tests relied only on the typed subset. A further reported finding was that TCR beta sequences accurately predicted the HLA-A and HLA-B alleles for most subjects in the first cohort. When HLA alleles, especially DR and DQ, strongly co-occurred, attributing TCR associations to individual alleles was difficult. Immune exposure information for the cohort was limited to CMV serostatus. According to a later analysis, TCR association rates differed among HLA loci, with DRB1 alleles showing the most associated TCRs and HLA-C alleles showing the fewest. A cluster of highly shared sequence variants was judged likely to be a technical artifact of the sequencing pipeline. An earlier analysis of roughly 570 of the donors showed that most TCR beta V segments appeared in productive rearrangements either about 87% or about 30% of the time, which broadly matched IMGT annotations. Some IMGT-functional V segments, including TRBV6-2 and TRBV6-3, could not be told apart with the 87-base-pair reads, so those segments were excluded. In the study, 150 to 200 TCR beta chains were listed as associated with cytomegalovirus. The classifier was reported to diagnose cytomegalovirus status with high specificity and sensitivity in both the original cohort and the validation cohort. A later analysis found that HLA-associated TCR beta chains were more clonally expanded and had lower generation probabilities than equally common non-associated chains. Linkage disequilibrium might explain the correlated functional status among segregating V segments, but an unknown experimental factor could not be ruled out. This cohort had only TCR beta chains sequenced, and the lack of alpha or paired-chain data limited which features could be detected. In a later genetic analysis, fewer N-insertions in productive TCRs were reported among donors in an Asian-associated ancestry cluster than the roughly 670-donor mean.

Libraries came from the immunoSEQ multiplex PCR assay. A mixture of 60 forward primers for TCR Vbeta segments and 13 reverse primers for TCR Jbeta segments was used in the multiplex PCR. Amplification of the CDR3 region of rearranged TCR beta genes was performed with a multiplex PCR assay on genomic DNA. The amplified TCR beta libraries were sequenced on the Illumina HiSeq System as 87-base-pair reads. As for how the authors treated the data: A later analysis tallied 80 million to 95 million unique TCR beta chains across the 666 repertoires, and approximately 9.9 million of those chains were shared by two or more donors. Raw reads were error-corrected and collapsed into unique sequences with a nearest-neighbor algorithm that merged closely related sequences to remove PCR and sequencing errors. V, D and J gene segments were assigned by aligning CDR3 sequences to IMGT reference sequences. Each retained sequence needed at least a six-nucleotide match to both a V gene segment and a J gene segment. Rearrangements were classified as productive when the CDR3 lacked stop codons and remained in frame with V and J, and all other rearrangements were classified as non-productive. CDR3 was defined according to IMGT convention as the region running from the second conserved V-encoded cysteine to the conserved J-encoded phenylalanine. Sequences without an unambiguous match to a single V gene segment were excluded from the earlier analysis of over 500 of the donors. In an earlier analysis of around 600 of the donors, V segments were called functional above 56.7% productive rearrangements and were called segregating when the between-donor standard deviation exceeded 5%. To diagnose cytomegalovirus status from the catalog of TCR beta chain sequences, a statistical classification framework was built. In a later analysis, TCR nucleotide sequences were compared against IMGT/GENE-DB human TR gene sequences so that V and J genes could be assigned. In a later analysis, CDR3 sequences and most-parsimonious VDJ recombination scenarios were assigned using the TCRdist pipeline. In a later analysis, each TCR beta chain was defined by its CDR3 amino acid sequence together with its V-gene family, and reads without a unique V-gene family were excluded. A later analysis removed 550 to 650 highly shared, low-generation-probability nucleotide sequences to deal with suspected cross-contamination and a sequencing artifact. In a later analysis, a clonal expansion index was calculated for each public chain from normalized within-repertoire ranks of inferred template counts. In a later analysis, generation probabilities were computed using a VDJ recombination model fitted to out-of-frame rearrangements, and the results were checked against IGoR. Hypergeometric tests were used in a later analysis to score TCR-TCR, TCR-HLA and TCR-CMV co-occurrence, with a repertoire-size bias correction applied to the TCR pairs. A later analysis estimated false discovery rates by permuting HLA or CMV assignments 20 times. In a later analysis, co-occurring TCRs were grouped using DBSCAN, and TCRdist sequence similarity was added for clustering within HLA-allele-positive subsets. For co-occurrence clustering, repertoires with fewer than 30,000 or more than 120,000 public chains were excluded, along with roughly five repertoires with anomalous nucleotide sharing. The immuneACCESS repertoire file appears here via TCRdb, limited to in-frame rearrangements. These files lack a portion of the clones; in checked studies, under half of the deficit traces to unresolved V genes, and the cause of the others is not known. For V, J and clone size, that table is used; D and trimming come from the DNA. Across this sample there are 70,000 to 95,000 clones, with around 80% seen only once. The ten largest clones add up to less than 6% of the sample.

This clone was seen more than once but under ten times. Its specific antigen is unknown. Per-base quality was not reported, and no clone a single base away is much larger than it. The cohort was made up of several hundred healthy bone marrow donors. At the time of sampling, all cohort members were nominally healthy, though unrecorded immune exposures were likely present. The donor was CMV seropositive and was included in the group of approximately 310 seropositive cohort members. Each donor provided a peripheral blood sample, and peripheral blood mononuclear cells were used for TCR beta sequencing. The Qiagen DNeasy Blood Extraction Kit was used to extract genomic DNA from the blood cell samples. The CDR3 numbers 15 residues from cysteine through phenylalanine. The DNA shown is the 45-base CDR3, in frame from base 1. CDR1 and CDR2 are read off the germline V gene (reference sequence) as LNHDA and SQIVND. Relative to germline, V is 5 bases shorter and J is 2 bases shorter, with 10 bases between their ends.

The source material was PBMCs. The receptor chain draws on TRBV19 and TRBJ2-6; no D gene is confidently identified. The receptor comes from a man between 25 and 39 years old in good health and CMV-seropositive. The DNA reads TGTGCCAGTAGTCTCCTCCCCGCTGGGGCCAACGTCCTGACTTTC. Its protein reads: CASSLLPAGANVLTF.